These 8 T cell receptor beta chains originate from one sample sequenced in a study of T cells in Graves' hyperthyroidism and ophthalmopathy. The source material, RNA transcripts, was used to amplify TCR beta CDR3 regions. Primed by the HTBI set, a first-round RT-PCR was run on the TCR CDR3. TCRdb re-called the multiplex PCR reads through MiXCR, storing one row per CDR3 protein. Seen here are around 300,000 distinct CDR3 sequences, roughly 13% observed once, and the top ten hold roughly 7.7%. Sequenced sample: blood. Receptor source: a woman aged 40 to 55 with Graves' hyperthyroidism.

This clonotype appeared many times. V usage is TRBV12-3 or TRBV12-4 and J usage is TRBJ1-5, with D unresolved. Trimming removed 2 bases from V and 5 bases from J, with 7 bases in between. CDR3 length: 13 amino acids. Here the CDR3 reads CASSLNRDQPQHF. The CDR3 DNA follows: TGTGCCAGCAGTTTAAATCGGGATCAGCCCCAGCATTTT.

The DNA of the CDR3 is TGTGCCAGCAGTGAAATGACTAGCGGGACCCGCTGGGAGCAGTACTTC. Translated: CASSEMTSGTRWEQYF. The rearrangement joins TRBV2 to TRBJ2-7, with 11 bases matching TRBD2. This CDR3 comprises 16 residues. Germline lookup yields CDR1 SNHLY and CDR2 FYNNEI. V was pared by 2 bases and J by 7 bases, with 10 bases of the junction left unmatched.

This clonotype was counted ten times or more. CDR3 in DNA: TGTGCCAGCAGCTCCTATCCGACGGGGAACACTGAAGCTTTCTTT. This codes for CASSSYPTGNTEAFF. The chain uses TRBV13 and TRBJ1-1; D gene ambiguous. The ends were cut back, 4 bases at V and 1 base at J, with 13 bases in the middle. Germline V lookup: CDR1 PRHDT, CDR2 FYEKMQ (reference sequence). The length of the CDR3 is 15 residues.

This clonotype appeared many times. The genes are TRBV3-1 and TRBJ2-4; the D gene could be TRBD1 or TRBD2 (5 bases each). Trimming removed 7 bases at V and 1 base at J, with 17 bases between. The CDR3 is 16 residues long. Per the germline V gene, CDR1 is LGHDT and CDR2 is YNNKEL (reference sequence). In DNA form, the CDR3 reads TGTGCCAGCAAGAAGTCAGGGCGGGTCGCCAAAAACATTCAGTACTTC. Translation: CASKKSGRVAKNIQYF. The entire variable domain, with the rest obtained from reference TRBV3-1 and TRBJ2-4, is as follows: DTAVSQTPKYLVTQMGNDKSIKCEQNLGHDTMYWYKQDSKKFLKIMFSYNNKELIINETVPNRFSPKSPDKAHLNLHINSLELGDSAVYFCASKKSGRVAKNIQYFGAGTRLSVL.

This clonotype was seen repeatedly, ten times or more. This rearrangement joins TRBV10-1 to TRBJ2-1, with TRBD2 identical over 8 bases. This CDR3 has 14 residues. V lost 5 bases to trimming and J lost 2 bases; unmatched junction nucleotides: 2. Germline CDR1 and CDR2: WNHNN and SYGVQD (reference sequence). CDR3 nucleotide sequence: TGCGCCAGCAGTAGCGGGAGCGCCTACAATGAGCAGTTCTTC. Its translation: CASSSGSAYNEQFF.

This clonotype has at least ten counts. The rearrangement uses TRBV7-6 and TRBJ1-4; no clear D gene. The V end lost 3 bases, the J end lost 0 bases, and 14 bases lay between the germline ends. CDR1 and CDR2 (germline): SGHVS, FNYEAQ. The CDR3 is 17 amino acids. Written as DNA, the CDR3 is TGTGCCAGCAGCTTCCTTTATAGGTCTGCAACTAATGAAAAACTGTTTTTT. This codes for CASSFLYRSATNEKLFF.

In this sample, this clonotype turned up many times. V and J are TRBV20-1 and TRBJ2-7, with D perhaps TRBD1 (6 bases). Germline-derived CDR1 and CDR2 are DFQATT and SNEGSKA (reference sequence). Trimming cost V 3 bases and J 2 bases, with 11 bases left between them. The CDR3 is 13 residues long. CDR3 sequence reads: CSASRQATYEQYF. CDR3 nucleotides: TGCAGTGCTAGCCGACAGGCCACCTACGAGCAGTACTTC.

The J gene is TRBJ2-7, the V gene TRBV6-1, with TRBD1 matching over 9 bases. V lost 6 bases to trimming and J lost 3 bases; unmatched junction nucleotides: 12. The CDR3 covers 16 residues. The germline V gene has CDR1 MNHNS and CDR2 SASEGT. The CDR3 region is CASRTRRDRVYYEQYF. Written as DNA, the CDR3 is TGTGCCAGCAGAACCCGCCGGGACAGGGTGTACTACGAGCAGTACTTC.